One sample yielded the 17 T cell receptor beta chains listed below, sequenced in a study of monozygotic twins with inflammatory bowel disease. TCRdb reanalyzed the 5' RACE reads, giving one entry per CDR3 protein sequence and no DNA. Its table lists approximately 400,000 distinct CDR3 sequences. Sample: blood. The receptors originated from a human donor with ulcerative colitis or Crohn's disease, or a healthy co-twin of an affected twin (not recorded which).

CDR3 amino acids: CASSLSSGGTRYNEQFF. This chain connects TRBV7-9 to TRBJ2-1; with no DNA, the TCRdb D assignment of TRBD2 cannot be verified. This CDR3 spans 17 amino acids. CDR1 is SEHNR and CDR2 is FQNEAQ in the germline V gene (reference sequence). Full variable domain (rest looked up from reference TRBV7-9 and TRBJ2-1): DTGVSQNPRHKITKRGQNVTFRCDPISEHNRLYWYRQTLGQGPEFLTYFQNEAQLEKSRLLSDRFSAERPKGSFSTLEIQRTEQGDSAMYLCASSLSSGGTRYNEQFFGPGTRLTVL.

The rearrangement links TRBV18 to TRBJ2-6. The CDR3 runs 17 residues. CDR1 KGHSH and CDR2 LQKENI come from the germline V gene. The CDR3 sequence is CASSPSLSTSGANVLTF.

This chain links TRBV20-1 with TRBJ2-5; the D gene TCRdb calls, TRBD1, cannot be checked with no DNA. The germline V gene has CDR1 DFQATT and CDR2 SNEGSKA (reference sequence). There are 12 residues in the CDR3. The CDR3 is CSARTPGKTQYF.

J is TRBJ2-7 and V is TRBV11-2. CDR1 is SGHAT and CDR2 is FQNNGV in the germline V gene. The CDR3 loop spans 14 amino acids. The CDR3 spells CASSLSRYHYEQYF.

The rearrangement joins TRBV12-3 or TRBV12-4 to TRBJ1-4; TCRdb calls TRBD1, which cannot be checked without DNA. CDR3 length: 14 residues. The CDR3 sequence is CASTHNRQEEKLFF.

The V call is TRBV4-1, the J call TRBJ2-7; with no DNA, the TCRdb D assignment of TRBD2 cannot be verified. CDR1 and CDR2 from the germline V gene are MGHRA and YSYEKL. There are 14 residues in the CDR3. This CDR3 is CASSQVDGTYEQYF.

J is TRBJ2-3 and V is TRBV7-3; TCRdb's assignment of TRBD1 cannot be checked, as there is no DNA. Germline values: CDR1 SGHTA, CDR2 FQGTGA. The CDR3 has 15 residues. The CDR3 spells CASAGGTTSTDTQYF.

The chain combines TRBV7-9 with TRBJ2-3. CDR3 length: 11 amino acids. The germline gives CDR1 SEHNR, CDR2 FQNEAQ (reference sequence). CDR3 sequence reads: CASSFSDTQYF.

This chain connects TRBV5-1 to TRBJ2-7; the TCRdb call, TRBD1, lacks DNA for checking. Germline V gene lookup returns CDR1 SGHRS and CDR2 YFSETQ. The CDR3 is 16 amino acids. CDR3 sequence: CASSLDGTGSSYEQYF. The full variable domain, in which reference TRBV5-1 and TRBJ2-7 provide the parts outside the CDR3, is KAGVTQTPRYLIKTRGQQVTLSCSPISGHRSVSWYQQTPGQGLQFLFEYFSETQRNKGNFPGRFSGRQFSNSRSEMNVSTLELGDSALYLCASSLDGTGSSYEQYFGPGTRLTVT.

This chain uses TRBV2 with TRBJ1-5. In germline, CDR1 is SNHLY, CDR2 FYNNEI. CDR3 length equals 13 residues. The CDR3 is CASSEISNQPQHF.

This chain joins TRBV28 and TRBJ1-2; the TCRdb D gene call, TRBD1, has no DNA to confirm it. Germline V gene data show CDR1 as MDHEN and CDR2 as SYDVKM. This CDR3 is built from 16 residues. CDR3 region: CASRNRRGGSLYGYTF.

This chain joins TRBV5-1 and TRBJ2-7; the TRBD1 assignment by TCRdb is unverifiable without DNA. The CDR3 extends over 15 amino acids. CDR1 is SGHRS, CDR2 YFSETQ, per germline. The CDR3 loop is CASSHSPDRGYEQYF.

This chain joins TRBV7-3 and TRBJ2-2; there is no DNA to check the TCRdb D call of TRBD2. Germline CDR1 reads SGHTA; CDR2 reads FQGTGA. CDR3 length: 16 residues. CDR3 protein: CASSFAAAHGTGELFF.

The CDR3 region is CATSNPSVGNSYEQYF. The V gene is TRBV15, the J gene TRBJ2-7. CDR1 and CDR2 from the germline V gene are LNHNV and YYDKDF (reference sequence). The CDR3 has 16 residues.

This chain's CDR3 is CASSLSLGNGYTF. The chain couples TRBV27 to TRBJ1-2. Per germline, CDR1 MNHEY and CDR2 SMNVEV (reference sequence). CDR3 length equals 13 residues.

CDR3 protein: CASSPVSSGGYEQYF. The chain employs TRBV18 and TRBJ2-7; lacking DNA, the TRBD2 call made by TCRdb goes unchecked. Germline loops: CDR1 KGHSH, CDR2 LQKENI. There are 15 residues in the CDR3.

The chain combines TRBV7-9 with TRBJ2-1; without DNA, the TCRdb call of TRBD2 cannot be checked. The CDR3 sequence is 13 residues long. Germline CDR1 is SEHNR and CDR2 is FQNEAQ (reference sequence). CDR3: CASSRGGEAEQFF.